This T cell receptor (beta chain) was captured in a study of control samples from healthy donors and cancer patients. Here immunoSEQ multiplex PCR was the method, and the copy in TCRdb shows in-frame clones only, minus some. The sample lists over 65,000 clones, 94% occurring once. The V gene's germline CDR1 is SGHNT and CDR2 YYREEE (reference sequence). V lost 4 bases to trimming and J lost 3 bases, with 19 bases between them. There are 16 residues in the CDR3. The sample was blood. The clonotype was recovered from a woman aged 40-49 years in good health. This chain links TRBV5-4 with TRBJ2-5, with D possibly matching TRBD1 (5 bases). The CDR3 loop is CASSRGQFKGKETQYF. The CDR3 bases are TGTGCCAGCAGCCGAGGACAATTCAAGGGGAAAGAGACCCAGTACTTC.